This T cell receptor beta chain was retrieved from a study of shared clonotypes between healthy human individuals. Looking at the study overall: Each donor contributed plates that comprised three CD4 naive, three CD4 memory, two CD8 naive and one CD8 memory.

Between the trimmed V and J ends, which lost 3 bases and 0 bases, there was a span of 18 bases. This CDR3 has 18 amino acids. Germline assignment: CDR1 WNHNN and CDR2 SYGVQD (reference sequence). Original processing notes: Junction-only sequences without quality scores came from ImmunoSEQ, so filtering differed. TCRdb's table, derived via immunoSEQ multiplex PCR, lists solely in-frame clones and lacks some. V, J and clone size were drawn from that table, and D and trimming were deduced from the DNA. The table records 2 million to 2.5 million clones, roughly 95% of them present only once. This receptor was identified in a man aged 18 to 30 in good health. Sequencing was carried out using naive CD4+ T cells sorted from blood. Described subset: CD45RA+ positively selected. The chain is built from TRBV10-1 and TRBJ2-1; D is perhaps TRBD1 or TRBD2 (5 bases each). CDR3 nucleotides: TGCGCCAGCAGTGATGGGACCGGCGCGAGGAGCTCCTACAATGAGCAGTTCTTC. This gives the protein CASSDGTGARSSYNEQFF.